Listed here are 5 T cell receptor beta chains from one sample, sequenced in a study of blood T cell repertoires in COVID-19. Measured with immunoSEQ multiplex PCR; TCRdb has only the in-frame clones, and not every one. The data hold a few hundred thousand clones, with approximately 89% observed a single time. The source material was PBMCs or T cells enriched from blood (not recorded which). The receptors were sampled from a woman aged 25 to 45 who had recovered from COVID-19.

The chain links TRBV5-6 to TRBJ2-6; D gene uncertain. This CDR3 is 15 amino acids long. Trimming took 2 bases from V and 0 from J, leaving 6 bases between them. Germline V gene lookup returns CDR1 SGHDT and CDR2 YYEEEE. CDR3 bases: TGTGCCAGCAGCTTTGTCGTCTCTGGGGCCAACGTCCTGACTTTC. Protein product: CASSFVVSGANVLTF.

The chain combines TRBV10-2 with TRBJ1-5; possible D gene TRBD1, 5 bases. Germline V gene data show CDR1 as WSHSY and CDR2 as SAAADI. Trimming took 8 bases from V and 4 from J, leaving 15 bases between them. The CDR3 loop spans 14 amino acids. The CDR3 is CASHQGYGNQPQHF. The CDR3 DNA reads TGCGCCAGCCACCAGGGTTACGGGAATCAGCCCCAGCATTTT.

The chain is built from TRBV30 and TRBJ1-2; maybe TRBD1 (5 bases). Trimming left V 0 bases short and J 8 bases short, with 19 bases between. Germline values: CDR1 GTSNPN, CDR2 SVGIG (reference sequence). This CDR3 is 15 amino acids long. The CDR3 loop reads CAWSVPGRVNRGYTF. The CDR3 DNA sequence: TGTGCCTGGAGTGTACCGGGCAGGGTCAATCGCGGCTACACCTTC.

The chain uses TRBV18 and TRBJ1-2, with D unresolved. V lost 2 bases and J 4 bases, leaving 11 bases between the germline ends. The CDR3 runs 14 residues. Germline V CDR1 and CDR2: KGHSH, LQKENI. CDR3 nucleotides: TGTGCCAGCTCACCAAAGCGAGAACCCTATGGCTACACCTTC. It translates to CASSPKREPYGYTF.

The J gene is TRBJ2-2, the V gene TRBV5-1; no clear D gene. V was trimmed by 0 bases and J by 6 bases, leaving 6 bases between them. CDR1 and CDR2 from the germline V gene are SGHRS and YFSETQ. This CDR3 is built from 13 residues. The CDR3 DNA sequence: TGCGCCAGCAGCTTGGTTCTCGCCGGGGAGCTGTTTTTT. This codes for CASSLVLAGELFF.